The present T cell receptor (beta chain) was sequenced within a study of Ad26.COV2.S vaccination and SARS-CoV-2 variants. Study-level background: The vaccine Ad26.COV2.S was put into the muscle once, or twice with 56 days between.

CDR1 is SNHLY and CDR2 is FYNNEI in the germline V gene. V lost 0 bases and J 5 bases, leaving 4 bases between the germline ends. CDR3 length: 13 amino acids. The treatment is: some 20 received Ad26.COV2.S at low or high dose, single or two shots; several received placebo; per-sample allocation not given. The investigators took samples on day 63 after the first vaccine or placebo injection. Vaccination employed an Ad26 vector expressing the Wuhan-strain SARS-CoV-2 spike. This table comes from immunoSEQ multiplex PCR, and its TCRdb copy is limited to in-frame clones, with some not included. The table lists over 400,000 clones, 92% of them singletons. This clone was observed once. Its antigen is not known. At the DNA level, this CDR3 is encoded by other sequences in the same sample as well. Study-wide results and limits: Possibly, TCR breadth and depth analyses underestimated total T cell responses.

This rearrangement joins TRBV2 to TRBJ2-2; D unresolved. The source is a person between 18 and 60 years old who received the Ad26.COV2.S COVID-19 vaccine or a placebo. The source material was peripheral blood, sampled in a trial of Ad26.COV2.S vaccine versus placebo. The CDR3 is CASSEADTGELFF. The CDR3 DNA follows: TGTGCCAGCAGTGAAGCTGATACCGGGGAGCTGTTTTTT.